This is a list of T cell receptor beta chains from one sample in a study of T cells in localized non-small cell lung cancer. Profiled with immunoSEQ multiplex PCR; TCRdb holds only in-frame clones, not every one. Here the sample spans 86,000 or so clones, approximately 84% being singletons. This specimen was peripheral blood, taken before any cancer treatment. The receptor set was obtained from a man aged 35-75 years with stage I lung adenocarcinoma. Each CDR3 is given with its conserved first and last residue. A D gene is named only where the DNA matches it firmly. Not all rows give a size; the values are once, few, many and, for expanded clones, a class.

v_call	clone_size	d_call	j_call	cdr3_nt	cdr3_aa
TRBV27	.	.	TRBJ1-1	TGTGCCAGCAGACAGGCAACTGAGAACACTGAAGCTTTCTTT	CASRQATENTEAFF
TRBV19	.	.	TRBJ2-2	TGTGCCAGTAGTATAGGGTCAGGGTGGGCGATTAACACCGGGGAGCTGTTTTTT	CASSIGSGWAINTGELFF
TRBV13	.	.	TRBJ1-6	TGTGCCAGCAGCTTAGAATCCGGGAGGAGAAGTGATAATTCACCCCTCCACTTT	CASSLESGRRSDNSPLHF
TRBV18	.	.	TRBJ2-7	TGTGCCAGCTCAGCCGGACAGGGGACTAGCGCCGCCTACGAGCAGTACTTC	CASSAGQGTSAAYEQYF
TRBV6-6	few	.	TRBJ2-5	TGTGCCAGCAGTTACGCCAGGACAGAAGAGACCCAGTACTTC	CASSYARTEETQYF
TRBV5-1	.	TRBD1	TRBJ2-5	TGCGCCAGCAGCTTGAGTGGGACAGGGTATCAAGAGACCCAGTACTTC	CASSLSGTGYQETQYF
TRBV2	.	.	TRBJ1-5	TGTGCCAGCAACCCAGACCCTAATCAGCCCCAGCATTTT	CASNPDPNQPQHF
TRBV7-3	.	TRBD2	TRBJ2-1	TGTGCCAGCAGCCCCCTAGCGGGCCGAAATTTGAATGAGCAGTTCTTC	CASSPLAGRNLNEQFF
TRBV6-6	.	TRBD1	TRBJ2-2	TGTGCCAGCAGTAGGGGACAGGGGGCAGCGAGCGGGGAGCTGTTTTTT	CASSRGQGAASGELFF
TRBV12-5	.	.	TRBJ1-1	TGTGCTAGTGGTTTGTGGGGACCTGGGGACACTGAAGCTTTCTTT	CASGLWGPGDTEAFF
TRBV7-9	few	.	TRBJ1-2	TGTGCCAGCAGCTTACTGGGCCGGGAACAGTTATATGGCTACACCTTC	CASSLLGREQLYGYTF
TRBV9	.	.	TRBJ2-3	TGTGCCAGCAGCGTAGATGTGCGACATTCAGATACGCAGTATTTT	CASSVDVRHSDTQYF
TRBV9	.	TRBD1	TRBJ1-6	TGTGCCAGCAGCTCCGGACAGGGGGAAGATAATTCACCCCTCCACTTT	CASSSGQGEDNSPLHF
TRBV10-3	few	TRBD1	TRBJ1-2	TGTGCCACCAATCCGTTGGACAGGGAGGATGGCTACACCTTC	CATNPLDREDGYTF
TRBV2	.	TRBD1	TRBJ2-7	TGTGCCAGCAGGAATGCAGGGGGCGGTGAGTACTTC	CASRNAGGGEYF
TRBV6-5	.	TRBD2	TRBJ2-1	TGTGCCAGCAGTTCCAGCGGGAGACCTAATGAGCAGTTCTTC	CASSSSGRPNEQFF
TRBV25-1	.	.	TRBJ2-7	TGTGCCAGCAGGGGCTTAGAGCAGTACTTC	CASRGLEQYF
TRBV18	.	.	TRBJ1-1	TGTGCCAGCTCACCCCGGAGGCAGGAAACCGGATCTAGGGACACTGAAGCTTTCTTT	CASSPRRQETGSRDTEAFF
TRBV30	.	.	TRBJ1-2	TGTGCCTGGAGGTTTCAGGGTTATGGCTACACCTTC	CAWRFQGYGYTF
TRBV7-9	.	.	TRBJ1-4	TGTGCCAGCAGCCCTCTGAGCAGGTTCGGGGAAAAACTGTTTTTT	CASSPLSRFGEKLFF
TRBV5-1	.	.	TRBJ2-3	TGCGCCAGCACCGGTTTGGCTAGCACAGATACGCAGTATTTT	CASTGLASTDTQYF
TRBV7-9	.	TRBD1	TRBJ1-5	TGTGCCAGCAGCTTAGGTATGACAGGGGGGTTGAACAAGCAGCCCCAGCATTTT	CASSLGMTGGLNKQPQHF
TRBV7-2	.	TRBD2	TRBJ2-1	TGTGCCAGCAGCACTTACCCTCATACTAGCGGCCCCTCCTACAATGAGCAGTTCTTC	CASSTYPHTSGPSYNEQFF
TRBV19	few	.	TRBJ1-2	TGTGCCAGTAGTATAACCCGGATCCGTAACTATGGCTACACCTTC	CASSITRIRNYGYTF
TRBV6-5	.	.	TRBJ1-1	TGTGCCAGCAGGTTAGGGGGTAGCACTGAAGCTTTCTTT	CASRLGGSTEAFF
TRBV6-5	few	.	TRBJ2-4	TGTGCCAGCAGTTACTTGGGCGGACCCAAAAACATTCAGTACTTC	CASSYLGGPKNIQYF
TRBV7-2	.	TRBD2	TRBJ2-7	TGTGCCAGCAGCCTTAGCGGGATGACCTACGAGCAGTACTTC	CASSLSGMTYEQYF
TRBV5-1	few	TRBD1	TRBJ2-7	TGCGCCAGCAGCTTGGCCGGGACAGCCTACGAGCAGTACTTC	CASSLAGTAYEQYF
TRBV29-1	few	.	TRBJ2-5	TGCAGCGTTGGACACCCAGGGGAGACCCAGTACTTC	CSVGHPGETQYF
TRBV28	.	TRBD1	TRBJ2-3	TGTGCCAGCAGGTGGACAGGGGGAACAGATACGCAGTATTTT	CASRWTGGTDTQYF
TRBV6-1	.	.	TRBJ2-3	TGTGCCAGCAGTGAATGGGGTCTAGGGGGTACAGATACGCAGTATTTT	CASSEWGLGGTDTQYF